The 14 T cell receptor beta chains below come from one sample, sequenced in a study of shared clonotypes between healthy human individuals. Produced via immunoSEQ multiplex PCR; TCRdb's table is partial and in-frame only. In the table there are 550,000 to 800,000 clones, less than 85% of which are singletons. The sample was memory CD4+ T cells sorted from blood. Subset noted: CD45RA-negative fraction. All receptors derive from a woman aged 25-40 years in good health.

V and J are TRBV19 and TRBJ2-7, with D unresolved. The V end was cut by 7 bases, the J end by 2 bases, with 12 bases between. CDR3 length: 13 residues. The germline CDR1 and CDR2 sequences are LNHDA and SQIVND (reference sequence). CDR3 residues: CASKPDGTYEQYF. CDR3 sequence (DNA): TGTGCCAGTAAACCGGACGGAACCTACGAGCAGTACTTC.

The rearrangement links TRBV10-3 to TRBJ2-7; 7 nucleotides match TRBD1. V lost 3 bases to trimming and J lost 2 bases; unmatched junction nucleotides: 10. The length of the CDR3 is 16 residues. Looked up from germline, CDR1 is ENHRY and CDR2 is SYGVKD. CDR3 residues: CAISDAFGQGAYEQYF. In nucleotides, the CDR3 is TGTGCCATCAGTGACGCTTTCGGGCAGGGGGCCTACGAGCAGTACTTC.

This clone has a handful of counts. The rearrangement joins TRBV19 to TRBJ2-1; no firm D call. This CDR3 spans 14 amino acids. Germline CDR1 and CDR2: LNHDA and SQIVND (reference sequence). V dropped 10 bases and J dropped 0 bases, with 13 bases sitting between them. CDR3 in amino acids: CATLQPSSYNEQFF. The CDR3 bases are TGTGCCACCCTTCAACCTAGCTCCTACAATGAGCAGTTCTTC.

In its sample, this clone was seen once. The gene calls are TRBV28 and TRBJ2-7, with no clear D. Germline lookup yields CDR1 MDHEN and CDR2 SYDVKM. V was clipped by 7 bases and J by 5 bases, with 12 bases between them. The CDR3 runs to 12 residues. The CDR3: CASTENHNEQYF. As DNA, the CDR3 is TGTGCCAGCACCGAAAACCACAACGAGCAGTACTTC.

This clone has a single count. V is TRBV28 and J is TRBJ2-7; the D gene is possibly TRBD1 (5 bases). This CDR3 spans 15 amino acids. Trimming took off 4 bases at V and 2 bases at J, with 15 bases between the two ends. CDR1 and CDR2 from the germline V gene are MDHEN and SYDVKM. CDR3 nucleotides: TGTGCCAGCAGTTCGTCCTACAGGTTACCCTACGAGCAGTACTTC. Protein: CASSSSYRLPYEQYF.

This clone was seen more than once but under ten times. The rearrangement links TRBV7-9 to TRBJ2-7; D possibly corresponds to TRBD2 (6 bases). Per the germline V gene, CDR1 is SEHNR and CDR2 is FQNEAQ (reference sequence). Trimming left V 6 bases short and J 6 bases short, with 15 bases between. The CDR3 extends over 13 amino acids. The CDR3 nucleotides read TGTGCCAGCAGAATTGTGGGAGGATCCGAGCAGTACTTC. This codes for CASRIVGGSEQYF.

The chain couples TRBV6-1 to TRBJ2-1; 11 nucleotides align to TRBD2. The CDR3 contains 15 residues. J gave up 5 bases and V 4 bases, and 4 bases lay outside the gene matches. Germline loops: CDR1 MNHNS, CDR2 SASEGT. In DNA form, the CDR3 reads TGTGCCAGCAGTGGGGGGACTAGCGGAAACAATGAGCAGTTCTTC. Translated: CASSGGTSGNNEQFF.

On this clone itself: Additional DNA sequences in this sample encode the identical CDR3. The rearrangement links TRBV5-1 to TRBJ2-5; TRBD2 matches 9 bases. With V trimmed by 5 bases and J by 1 base, 3 bases remained unmatched. This CDR3 comprises 14 residues. Germline V gene sequence: CDR1 SGHRS, CDR2 YFSETQ. In nucleotides, the CDR3 is TGCGCCAGCAGTTCGACTAGCGGCCAAGAGACCCAGTACTTC. This sequence encodes CASSSTSGQETQYF.

The CDR3 DNA reads TGTGCCAGCGCAACCGGGACATATAATGAAAAACTGTTTTTT. It yields the protein CASATGTYNEKLFF. J is TRBJ1-4 and V is TRBV6-6, with D perhaps matching TRBD1 (6 bases). CDR1 is MNHNY, CDR2 SVGAGI, per germline (reference sequence). V was clipped by 8 bases and J by 4 bases, with 14 bases between them. This CDR3 contains 14 residues.

V is TRBV5-1 and J is TRBJ1-1, with D tentatively TRBD1 (6 bases). The V gene's germline CDR1 is SGHRS and CDR2 YFSETQ. The V and J ends lost 4 bases and 2 bases respectively, with 9 bases between them. CDR3 length: 13 residues. The CDR3 nucleotides are TGCGCCAGCAGCGAGGACAGCAACACTGAAGCTTTCTTT. Encoded protein: CASSEDSNTEAFF.

The V call is TRBV19, the J call TRBJ1-5; 8 bases match TRBD1. The CDR3 sequence is 14 residues long. Germline CDR1 LNHDA, CDR2 SQIVND (reference sequence). V lost 6 bases to trimming and J lost 7 bases; unmatched junction nucleotides: 8. The CDR3 coding sequence is TGTGCCAGTAGGTTGCAGGGGGCCGGGCAGCCCCAGCATTTT. Amino acid sequence: CASRLQGAGQPQHF.

The V call is TRBV2, the J call TRBJ1-5, with D perhaps TRBD1 (6 bases). The CDR3 has 15 amino acids. From germline, CDR1 is SNHLY and CDR2 FYNNEI. The V end lost 5 bases, the J end lost 4 bases, and 15 bases lay between the germline ends. CDR3 amino acids: CASSSTGIGNQPQHF. The CDR3 nucleotides read TGTGCCAGCAGTTCCACAGGGATTGGGAATCAGCCCCAGCATTTT.

The J gene is TRBJ2-3, the V gene TRBV25-1; TRBD2 aligns across 11 bases. The length of the CDR3 is 14 residues. V gave up 3 bases and J gave up 6 bases; unmatched junction bases: 2. From germline, CDR1 is MGHDK and CDR2 SYGVNS. CDR3 region: CASSDSGRADTQYF. Here the CDR3 DNA reads TGTGCCAGCAGTGATAGCGGGAGGGCCGATACGCAGTATTTT.

This chain links TRBV6-1 with TRBJ2-1; D unclear. The V end lost 5 bases, the J end lost 5 bases, and 7 bases lay between the germline ends. Germline loops: CDR1 MNHNS, CDR2 SASEGT. The CDR3 is 12 amino acids. In DNA, the CDR3 is TGTGCCAGCAGTACACTAAACAATGAGCAGTTCTTC. Encoded protein: CASSTLNNEQFF.